This is a list of T cell receptor beta chains from one sample in a study of blood T cell repertoires in COVID-19. Clones were read by immunoSEQ multiplex PCR, and TCRdb kept only the in-frame ones, dropping some. This sample has 200,000 to 250,000 clones, with approximately 84% found just once. The sequenced material came from peripheral blood. All receptors derive from a woman aged 50 to 60 with active or convalescent COVID-19. The CDR3 runs from the conserved cysteine through the conserved F or W. The order of the fields is CDR3 protein, CDR3 DNA, D gene, J gene, clone size, V gene. A D gene is named only where the DNA matches it firmly. The size entry is marked missing in some rows and otherwise reads once, few, many or a size class.

CDR3aa: CASSAVGAGNEKLFF; CDR3nt: TGTGCCAGCAGCGCCGTGGGGGCTGGGAATGAAAAACTGTTTTTT; d_gene: NA; j_gene: TRBJ1-4; abundance: once; v_gene: TRBV4-2
CDR3aa: CASSPLDSNYGYTF; CDR3nt: TGTGCCAGCTCACCCCTAGACAGTAACTATGGCTACACCTTC; d_gene: NA; j_gene: TRBJ1-2; abundance: NA; v_gene: TRBV18
CDR3aa: CASSVDSRSNQPQHF; CDR3nt: TGCGCCAGCAGCGTGGACAGTAGGAGCAATCAGCCCCAGCATTTT; d_gene: NA; j_gene: TRBJ1-5; abundance: NA; v_gene: TRBV5-1
CDR3aa: CASSAGILATNEKLFF; CDR3nt: TGTGCCAGTAGTGCCGGGATCTTGGCAACTAATGAAAAACTGTTTTTT; d_gene: NA; j_gene: TRBJ1-4; abundance: NA; v_gene: TRBV19
CDR3aa: CAISARMVNTEAFF; CDR3nt: TGTGCCATCAGTGCGAGGATGGTGAACACTGAAGCTTTCTTT; d_gene: NA; j_gene: TRBJ1-1; abundance: NA; v_gene: TRBV10-3
CDR3aa: CASSLTWGPPYNEQFF; CDR3nt: TGTGCCAGCAGCTTAACCTGGGGCCCGCCCTACAATGAGCAGTTCTTC; d_gene: NA; j_gene: TRBJ2-1; abundance: NA; v_gene: TRBV7-3
CDR3aa: CASSFSGTGGDQPQHF; CDR3nt: TGTGCCAGCAGCTTCTCCGGGACAGGGGGCGACCAGCCCCAGCATTTT; d_gene: TRBD1; j_gene: TRBJ1-5; abundance: NA; v_gene: TRBV5-5
CDR3aa: CASKRRGHGYTF; CDR3nt: TGTGCCAGCAAGCGGAGGGGCCATGGCTACACCTTC; d_gene: NA; j_gene: TRBJ1-2; abundance: NA; v_gene: TRBV6-5
CDR3aa: CASRSLHSVVEKLFF; CDR3nt: TGTGCCAGCAGATCTCTTCACTCGGTGGTCGAAAAACTGTTTTTT; d_gene: NA; j_gene: TRBJ1-4; abundance: NA; v_gene: TRBV28
CDR3aa: CAASTLSGHGYTF; CDR3nt: TGTGCCGCATCAACGTTATCGGGTCATGGCTACACCTTC; d_gene: NA; j_gene: TRBJ1-2; abundance: NA; v_gene: TRBV11-2
CDR3aa: CASSYQGGSSYGYTF; CDR3nt: TGTGCCAGCAGTTACCAGGGGGGCTCTTCCTATGGCTACACCTTC; d_gene: TRBD1; j_gene: TRBJ1-2; abundance: NA; v_gene: TRBV6-5
CDR3aa: CASSLVRGNTEAFF; CDR3nt: TGTGCCAGCAGTTTAGTCAGGGGGAACACTGAAGCTTTCTTT; d_gene: NA; j_gene: TRBJ1-1; abundance: once; v_gene: TRBV28
CDR3aa: CASSPAGTAEKLFF; CDR3nt: TGCGCCAGCAGCCCCGCCGGGACAGCAGAAAAACTGTTTTTT; d_gene: TRBD1; j_gene: TRBJ1-4; abundance: once; v_gene: TRBV5-1
CDR3aa: CASRLPGLASGTQYF; CDR3nt: TGTGCCAGCAGACTTCCGGGACTAGCAAGCGGGACCCAGTACTTC; d_gene: TRBD2; j_gene: TRBJ2-5; abundance: NA; v_gene: TRBV7-2
CDR3aa: CASSYGLAGGEQYF; CDR3nt: TGTGCCAGCAGCTACGGACTAGCGGGAGGAGAACAGTACTTC; d_gene: TRBD2; j_gene: TRBJ2-7; abundance: NA; v_gene: TRBV7-9
CDR3aa: CASSRQGALFF; CDR3nt: TGTGCCAGCAGTAGACAGGGTGCGCTGTTTTTT; d_gene: TRBD1; j_gene: TRBJ2-2; abundance: NA; v_gene: TRBV6-5
CDR3aa: CASGGSGRADTQYF; CDR3nt: TGCGCCAGTGGAGGTAGCGGGAGGGCAGATACGCAGTATTTT; d_gene: TRBD2; j_gene: TRBJ2-3; abundance: NA; v_gene: TRBV10-2
CDR3aa: CASSLGRTSFNEQFF; CDR3nt: TGTGCCAGCAGCTTAGGGCGGACTAGCTTCAATGAGCAGTTCTTC; d_gene: TRBD2; j_gene: TRBJ2-1; abundance: NA; v_gene: TRBV11-3
CDR3aa: CASNPMESGEQFF; CDR3nt: TGTGCCAGCAACCCAATGGAGTCGGGTGAGCAGTTCTTC; d_gene: NA; j_gene: TRBJ2-1; abundance: many; v_gene: TRBV27
CDR3aa: CASSLAGGDSPLHF; CDR3nt: TGTGCCAGCAGCTTGGCCGGCGGAGATTCACCCCTCCACTTT; d_gene: NA; j_gene: TRBJ1-6; abundance: NA; v_gene: TRBV5-5
CDR3aa: CASTQTGDYGYTF; CDR3nt: TGTGCCAGCACCCAAACGGGGGACTATGGCTACACCTTC; d_gene: NA; j_gene: TRBJ1-2; abundance: NA; v_gene: TRBV5-5
CDR3aa: CASSPSGTGTLGMRYTF; CDR3nt: TGCGCCAGCAGCCCGTCGGGGACAGGAACCCTTGGGATGAGGTACACCTTC; d_gene: TRBD1; j_gene: TRBJ1-2; abundance: NA; v_gene: TRBV5-1
CDR3aa: CASKIPGGTDTQYF; CDR3nt: TGTGCCAGCAAAATCCCCGGGGGCACAGATACGCAGTATTTT; d_gene: NA; j_gene: TRBJ2-3; abundance: NA; v_gene: TRBV6-5
CDR3aa: CASSLARTGNTGELFF; CDR3nt: TGTGCCAGCAGCCTAGCCCGGACAGGAAACACCGGGGAGCTGTTTTTT; d_gene: TRBD1; j_gene: TRBJ2-2; abundance: NA; v_gene: TRBV11-2
CDR3aa: CASSPIHNEKLFF; CDR3nt: TGTGCCAGCTCACCAATTCATAATGAAAAACTGTTTTTT; d_gene: NA; j_gene: TRBJ1-4; abundance: NA; v_gene: TRBV18
CDR3aa: CASSLGPWGGNEQFF; CDR3nt: TGTGCCAGCAGCCTTGGACCCTGGGGCGGCAATGAGCAGTTCTTC; d_gene: NA; j_gene: TRBJ2-1; abundance: NA; v_gene: TRBV5-4
CDR3aa: CASSTGRGWYTGELFF; CDR3nt: TGTGCCAGCTCCACCGGTCGGGGTTGGTACACCGGGGAGCTGTTTTTT; d_gene: NA; j_gene: TRBJ2-2; abundance: few; v_gene: TRBV7-8
CDR3aa: CASTIQGNSPLHF; CDR3nt: TGTGCCAGTACCATCCAGGGTAATTCACCCCTCCACTTT; d_gene: NA; j_gene: TRBJ1-6; abundance: NA; v_gene: TRBV19
CDR3aa: CASSPTTGWTQYF; CDR3nt: TGTGCCAGCTCACCAACGACAGGGTGGACCCAGTACTTC; d_gene: TRBD1; j_gene: TRBJ2-5; abundance: NA; v_gene: TRBV18
CDR3aa: CASSLGQDYGYTF; CDR3nt: TGTGCCAGCAGCTTGGGACAGGACTATGGCTACACCTTC; d_gene: TRBD1; j_gene: TRBJ1-2; abundance: NA; v_gene: TRBV3-1/TRBV3-2
CDR3aa: CASSNSRTSGRSEQYF; CDR3nt: TGTGCCAGCAGCAATAGTAGGACTAGCGGGAGAAGCGAGCAGTACTTC; d_gene: TRBD2; j_gene: TRBJ2-7; abundance: NA; v_gene: TRBV5-4
CDR3aa: CASSGTAYGYTF; CDR3nt: TGTGCCAGCAGTGGCACAGCCTATGGCTACACCTTC; d_gene: NA; j_gene: TRBJ1-2; abundance: once; v_gene: TRBV28
CDR3aa: CASTLDRGNTGELFF; CDR3nt: TGTGCCAGCACCCTGGACAGGGGAAACACCGGGGAGCTGTTTTTT; d_gene: TRBD1; j_gene: TRBJ2-2; abundance: NA; v_gene: TRBV2
CDR3aa: CASSLMQGYGYTF; CDR3nt: TGCGCCAGCAGCTTAATGCAGGGCTATGGCTACACCTTC; d_gene: NA; j_gene: TRBJ1-2; abundance: NA; v_gene: TRBV5-1
CDR3aa: CASSLDGTGNQPQHF; CDR3nt: TGTGCCAGCAGCTTAGATGGGACAGGAAATCAGCCCCAGCATTTT; d_gene: TRBD1; j_gene: TRBJ1-5; abundance: NA; v_gene: TRBV11-2
CDR3aa: CASSPGTGNQPQHF; CDR3nt: TGTGCCAGCAGTCCAGGGACAGGGAATCAGCCCCAGCATTTT; d_gene: TRBD1; j_gene: TRBJ1-5; abundance: once; v_gene: TRBV27
CDR3aa: CASRLDFRDRANTEAFF; CDR3nt: TGTGCAAGTCGCTTAGATTTCAGGGACAGGGCGAACACTGAAGCTTTCTTT; d_gene: NA; j_gene: TRBJ1-1; abundance: NA; v_gene: TRBV12-2
CDR3aa: CASSANLREFTDTQYF; CDR3nt: TGTGCCAGCAGCGCAAACCTGCGGGAATTCACAGATACGCAGTATTTT; d_gene: NA; j_gene: TRBJ2-3; abundance: NA; v_gene: TRBV5-6
CDR3aa: CSVEAQVYGYTF; CDR3nt: TGCAGCGTTGAAGCACAGGTTTATGGCTACACCTTC; d_gene: NA; j_gene: TRBJ1-2; abundance: NA; v_gene: TRBV29-1
CDR3aa: CASKSGGGYTF; CDR3nt: TGTGCCAGCAAGTCCGGGGGGGGCTACACCTTC; d_gene: NA; j_gene: TRBJ1-2; abundance: NA; v_gene: TRBV25-1
CDR3aa: CASSVLQGPQYGYTF; CDR3nt: TGTGCCAGCAGCGTACTACAGGGGCCCCAATATGGCTACACCTTC; d_gene: TRBD1; j_gene: TRBJ1-2; abundance: once; v_gene: TRBV9
CDR3aa: CASSQGTSRYNEQFF; CDR3nt: TGTGCCAGCAGCCAGGGGACTAGCCGTTACAATGAGCAGTTCTTC; d_gene: TRBD2; j_gene: TRBJ2-1; abundance: once; v_gene: TRBV5-4
CDR3aa: CASSLALGGSLQTQYF; CDR3nt: TGTGCCAGCAGCTTAGCTCTGGGCGGGAGCCTACAGACCCAGTACTTC; d_gene: TRBD2; j_gene: TRBJ2-5; abundance: NA; v_gene: TRBV7-9
CDR3aa: CASRDNSYEQYF; CDR3nt: TGTGCCAGCAGGGACAACTCCTACGAGCAGTACTTC; d_gene: NA; j_gene: TRBJ2-7; abundance: NA; v_gene: TRBV28
CDR3aa: CASSEIVRGARGGDIQYF; CDR3nt: TGTGCCAGCAGTGAAATCGTCAGGGGAGCCCGGGGGGGAGACATTCAGTACTTC; d_gene: TRBD2; j_gene: TRBJ2-4; abundance: NA; v_gene: TRBV6-1